This passage covers 11 T cell receptor beta chains from one sample sequenced in a study of blood T cell repertoires in COVID-19. Clones were sequenced by immunoSEQ multiplex PCR, and TCRdb holds only the in-frame ones, with some missing. This table holds about 250,000 clones, about 85% found once. The sequencing sample was made of PBMCs or T cells enriched from blood (not recorded which). These TCRs come from a woman in her forties or fifties who had been exposed to COVID-19.

The V and J genes are TRBV30 and TRBJ1-5; TRBD1 matches at 7 bases. There are 13 residues in the CDR3. V trimming: 3 bases; J trimming: 4 bases; junction bases outside the gene matches: 3. CDR1 and CDR2 from the germline V gene are GTSNPN and SVGIG (reference sequence). The DNA for the CDR3 is TGTGCCTGGAGGACAGGGCGTAATCAGCCCCAGCATTTT. Protein product: CAWRTGRNQPQHF.

The chain combines TRBV15 with TRBJ2-1, with TRBD1 matching over 8 bases. The ends lost 0 bases at V and 5 bases at J; junction bases unmatched: 6. The CDR3 runs 16 residues. In germline, CDR1 is LNHNV, CDR2 YYDKDF (reference sequence). CDR3: CATSRDGDRGNNEQFF. As DNA, the CDR3 is TGTGCCACCAGCAGAGATGGAGACAGGGGTAACAATGAGCAGTTCTTC.

This clone came up once. This chain connects TRBV3-1 (or the pseudogene TRBV3-2) to TRBJ2-7, with 7 positions matching TRBD2. J gave up 1 base and V 1 base, and 4 bases lay outside the gene matches. The CDR3 runs 15 residues. The germline V gene encodes CDR1 LGHDT and CDR2 YNNKEL (reference sequence). Written as DNA, the CDR3 is TGTGCCAGCAGCCAAGCATGGGGGGGGTCCTACGAGCAGTACTTC. This encodes CASSQAWGGSYEQYF.

This clone was seen more than once but under ten times. The genes are TRBV19 and TRBJ1-5; D may be TRBD1 (5 bases). Germline values: CDR1 LNHDA, CDR2 SQIVND (reference sequence). V shed 1 base and J shed 5 bases, with 15 bases lying between them. The CDR3 loop spans 16 amino acids. The CDR3 DNA follows: TGTGCCAGTAGTATAGTGCGCGGGGCCGGAGATCAGCCCCAGCATTTT. Translating it yields CASSIVRGAGDQPQHF.

The chain links TRBV6-5 to TRBJ2-1; tentative D call: TRBD1 (5 bases). V was clipped by 2 bases and J by 6 bases, with 14 bases between them. The CDR3 length is 15 residues. Per the germline V gene, CDR1 is MNHEY and CDR2 is SVGAGI. The CDR3 nucleotides are TGTGCCAGCAGTTACGATACAGGTGGGCTCAATGAGCAGTTCTTC. It specifies CASSYDTGGLNEQFF.

The chain carries TRBV3-1 (or the pseudogene TRBV3-2) and TRBJ2-5, with 12 bases identical to TRBD2. The ends lost 3 bases at V and 4 bases at J; junction bases unmatched: 9. CDR3 length: 17 residues. Germline CDR1 and CDR2: LGHDT and YNNKEL (reference sequence). The CDR3 is CASSHGWLAGGLETQYF. The CDR3 nucleotides are TGTGCCAGCAGCCACGGTTGGCTAGCGGGGGGGCTAGAGACCCAGTACTTC.

The chain carries TRBV18 and TRBJ2-2; D not resolved. CDR1 and CDR2 from the germline V gene are KGHSH and LQKENI. V lost 2 bases and J lost 4, with 8 bases in between. The CDR3 sequence is 14 residues long. The CDR3 here is CASSPLQITGELFF. DNA for the CDR3: TGTGCCAGCTCACCATTACAGATCACCGGGGAGCTGTTTTTT.

This chain connects TRBV5-4 to TRBJ2-5; 7 bases agree with TRBD2. Germline V gives CDR1 SGHNT, CDR2 YYREEE (reference sequence). V gave up 3 bases and J gave up 2 bases; unmatched junction bases: 4. This CDR3 has 14 amino acids. CDR3 bases: TGTGCCAGCAGCTCTAGCGGAGCACAAGAGACCCAGTACTTC. Translating gives CASSSSGAQETQYF.

CDR3 coding DNA: TGTGCCAGCAGCTTAGGACTGATTAACTATGGCTACACCTTC. Translation: CASSLGLINYGYTF. V is TRBV7-2 and J is TRBJ1-2, with D hard to call. Trimming removed 1 base from V and 1 base from J, with 7 bases in between. This CDR3 is 14 amino acids long. The germline gives CDR1 SGHTA, CDR2 FQGNSA.

This chain connects TRBV19 to TRBJ1-4; 7 bases match TRBD1. Trimming at V came to 1 base and at J to 8 bases, leaving 13 bases not matched to a gene. Germline loops: CDR1 LNHDA, CDR2 SQIVND (reference sequence). The CDR3 loop spans 17 amino acids. The CDR3 protein is CASSIALGGDSPEKLFF. CDR3 sequence (DNA): TGTGCCAGTAGTATAGCACTCGGGGGGGACAGTCCGGAAAAACTGTTTTTT. Based on the CDR3 plus reference TRBV19 and TRBJ1-4, the full variable domain is DGGITQSPKYLFRKEGQNVTLSCEQNLNHDAMYWYRQDPGQGLRLIYYSQIVNDFQKGDIAEGYSVSREKKESFPLTVTSAQKNPTAFYLCASSIALGGDSPEKLFFGSGTQLSVL.

This clone has just a few counts. The chain uses TRBV2 and TRBJ2-7; TRBD1 aligns across 8 bases. The CDR3 runs 15 residues. J was trimmed by 6 bases and V by 2 bases; bases with no gene match: 9. From germline, CDR1 is SNHLY and CDR2 FYNNEI. The DNA of the CDR3 is TGTGCCAGCAGTGAATCGACAGGGGAGAAAAGCGAGCAGTACTTC. This translates into CASSESTGEKSEQYF.